This TCR beta chain was identified in a study of OX40 agonist ivuxolimab in advanced cancers. In the study overall: Dose-escalation cases comprised hepatocellular carcinoma, melanoma, renal cell or head and neck cancer.

Only in-frame clones appear in the TCRdb table, and some are missing; sequencing was by immunoSEQ multiplex PCR. This table holds approximately 3,400 clones, less than 90% found once. The CDR3 spans 13 residues. Deletions cut 1 base from V and 4 bases from J, with 8 bases between. Germline values: CDR1 SGHAT, CDR2 FQNNGV. The J gene is TRBJ2-7, the V gene TRBV11-2; D is unresolved. This receptor was identified in an adult with an advanced solid tumor such as melanoma, head and neck, liver or kidney cancer. The material sequenced was CD4+ or CD8+ T cells sorted from blood, taken in a trial of the OX40 agonist ivuxolimab. In DNA form, the CDR3 reads TGTGCCAGCAGCTTAGGTCTGGGGTACGAGCAGTACTTC. It encodes CASSLGLGYEQYF.